A selection of T cell receptor beta chains follows, all from one sample in a study of monozygotic twins with inflammatory bowel disease. No DNA is given; TCRdb re-called the 5' RACE reads and lists each CDR3 protein once. The sample has 300,000 to 400,000 distinct CDR3 sequences. The sequenced material came from blood. The receptors were gathered from a human donor with ulcerative colitis or Crohn's disease, or a healthy co-twin of an affected twin (not recorded which). The CDR3 runs from the conserved cysteine through the conserved F or W. The order of the fields is V gene, J gene, CDR3 protein.

V: TRBV18; J: TRBJ1-1; CDR3: CASSPSPGEDTEAFF
V: TRBV9; J: TRBJ2-7; CDR3: CASSKQPGLAGETYEQYF
V: TRBV6-5; J: TRBJ1-2; CDR3: CASRRNYGYTF
V: TRBV9; J: TRBJ1-1; CDR3: CASSVALSPDTEAFF
V: TRBV5-1; J: TRBJ1-1; CDR3: CASSAYRGRGTEAFF
V: TRBV5-1; J: TRBJ2-7; CDR3: CASRAQSYEQYF
V: TRBV4-3; J: TRBJ1-2; CDR3: CASSQNSGQGFGYTF
V: TRBV2; J: TRBJ2-5; CDR3: CASVRASGRQETQYF
V: TRBV30; J: TRBJ2-7; CDR3: CACRTGGASIEQYF
V: TRBV28; J: TRBJ2-5; CDR3: CASSPTSGGRETQYF
V: TRBV5-1; J: TRBJ2-7; CDR3: CASSFGDLVYEQYF
V: TRBV7-2; J: TRBJ1-5; CDR3: CASSLNPEFGQPQHF
V: TRBV11-2; J: TRBJ2-1; CDR3: CASSLDLYDEQFF
V: TRBV27; J: TRBJ2-1; CDR3: CASSLSGGGDEQFF
V: TRBV7-9; J: TRBJ1-1; CDR3: CASSLVTSRYTEAFF
V: TRBV12-3/TRBV12-4; J: TRBJ2-1; CDR3: CASSGGSGGALDEQFF
V: TRBV27; J: TRBJ2-7; CDR3: CASRDRVHEQYF
V: TRBV7-3; J: TRBJ2-7; CDR3: CASSVRDRGSYEQYF
V: TRBV7-2; J: TRBJ2-3; CDR3: CASSFLAQSSTDTQYF
V: TRBV6-2/TRBV6-3; J: TRBJ2-1; CDR3: CASRARREGDEQFF
V: TRBV4-2; J: TRBJ1-1; CDR3: CASSQDGGHRKAEAFF
V: TRBV10-1; J: TRBJ2-5; CDR3: CASSESMCGGWETQYF
V: TRBV6-5; J: TRBJ2-7; CDR3: CASSFRLAFSGEQYF
V: TRBV27; J: TRBJ1-1; CDR3: CARRWSDRENTEAFF
V: TRBV6-6; J: TRBJ1-2; CDR3: CASSYPTGDYGYTF
V: TRBV6-1; J: TRBJ2-5; CDR3: CASSIMARSSETQYF
V: TRBV28; J: TRBJ2-7; CDR3: CASSLGDRELGEQYF
V: TRBV18; J: TRBJ1-1; CDR3: CASSQGQGANTEAFF
V: TRBV5-1; J: TRBJ1-1; CDR3: CASSLDLIQGARTEAFF
V: TRBV19; J: TRBJ1-4; CDR3: CASIPPGQPTNEKLFF
V: TRBV20-1; J: TRBJ2-3; CDR3: CSATDRRTSTDTQYF
V: TRBV5-1; J: TRBJ2-5; CDR3: CASSLTDGTEETQYF
V: TRBV20-1; J: TRBJ1-5; CDR3: CSATPASNQPQHF
V: TRBV28; J: TRBJ1-1; CDR3: CASSSSGTADTEAFF
V: TRBV6-1; J: TRBJ2-1; CDR3: CASSERRDLYNEQFF
V: TRBV7-8; J: TRBJ2-1; CDR3: CASSLGNVPLGTYNEQFF
V: TRBV27; J: TRBJ2-3; CDR3: CASSLTLTDTQYF
V: TRBV7-6; J: TRBJ1-4; CDR3: CASSTGQVLFF
V: TRBV9; J: TRBJ2-7; CDR3: CASSGGQSSYEQYF
V: TRBV7-6; J: TRBJ1-3; CDR3: CASSLGVLSNSGNTIYF
V: TRBV7-2; J: TRBJ2-7; CDR3: CASSLVTSSYEQYF
V: TRBV5-1; J: TRBJ2-3; CDR3: CASSYAGTGDGDTQYF
V: TRBV3-1; J: TRBJ2-1; CDR3: CASSPSQYYNEQFF
V: TRBV4-1; J: TRBJ1-5; CDR3: CASSQVLTAVYSNQPQHF
V: TRBV29-1; J: TRBJ2-2; CDR3: CSVAQARNTGELFF
V: TRBV20-1; J: TRBJ2-4; CDR3: CSANREAKNIQYF
V: TRBV7-9; J: TRBJ2-1; CDR3: CASRELAGGLHEQFF
V: TRBV20-1; J: TRBJ1-3; CDR3: CSATPTVLVSDTIYF